The 18 T cell receptor beta chains below were found in one sample sequenced in a study of cytomegalovirus exposure and HLA in healthy donors (TCRdb year 2017). Receptor amplification or capture employed the immunoSEQ multiplex PCR assay. The multiplex PCR relied on a mix of 60 forward primers for TCR Vbeta segments and 13 reverse primers for TCR Jbeta segments. The table was pulled from immuneACCESS by TCRdb, which kept in-frame rearrangements only. Such tables lose some clones; where checked, under half of the loss comes from unresolved V genes, and the rest has no known cause. The sample records hundreds of thousands of clones, around 79% of which are singletons. The ten largest account for approximately 2% of the sample. Sequenced input: PBMCs. The receptors come from a male donor in good health and CMV-seronegative.

The chain joins TRBV7-9 to TRBJ2-5, with D unclear. With 5 bases removed from V and 1 base from J, the gap between germline ends came to 14 bases. The length of the CDR3 is 15 residues. The germline V gene has CDR1 SEHNR and CDR2 FQNEAQ (reference sequence). The CDR3 is CASSRVIGVQETQYF. In nucleotides, the CDR3 is TGTGCCAGCAGCCGGGTGATAGGTGTCCAAGAGACCCAGTACTTC.

CDR3 nucleotide sequence: TGTGCCAGCAGCTTGGGTCACAGCAGTTATGGCTACACCTTC. Translating it yields CASSLGHSSYGYTF. The chain links TRBV7-3 to TRBJ1-2; no clear D gene. Germline V gene data show CDR1 as SGHTA and CDR2 as FQGTGA. The CDR3 extends over 14 amino acids. Trimming pared 3 bases from V and 5 bases from J, leaving 13 bases between.

The genes are TRBV5-6 and TRBJ1-1; TRBD1 might be the D (5 bases). CDR1 and CDR2 from the germline V gene are SGHDT and YYEEEE. The CDR3 covers 16 residues. Trimming shortened V by 4 bases and J by 1 base, and 17 bases separated the two germline ends. CDR3 coding DNA: TGTGCCAGCAGCAGGGGCGTGGCAGGATGGAACACTGAAGCTTTCTTT. Encoded protein: CASSRGVAGWNTEAFF.

Only one count was recorded for this clone. The chain recombines TRBV28 with TRBJ2-5, with 7 bases fitting TRBD2. The V and J ends lost 6 bases and 3 bases, in that order; junction bases with no gene match: 7. The CDR3 totals 14 residues. The germline CDR1 and CDR2 sequences are MDHEN and SYDVKM. The CDR3, as DNA: TGTGCCAGCAGCCCCGGGACTAAGGAAGAGACCCAGTACTTC. Protein: CASSPGTKEETQYF.

This chain connects TRBV27 to TRBJ1-6; TRBD1 aligns across 7 bases. The CDR3 consists of 13 residues. Germline V gives CDR1 MNHEY, CDR2 SMNVEV (reference sequence). V was pared by 6 bases and J by 7 bases, with 3 bases of the junction left unmatched. CDR3 loop: CASRGDSNSPLHF. CDR3 sequence (DNA): TGTGCCAGCAGGGGGGACAGCAATTCACCCCTCCACTTT.

The chain couples TRBV28 to TRBJ1-5, with a tentative D call TRBD1 (5 bases). This CDR3 contains 19 residues. Germline V lookup: CDR1 MDHEN, CDR2 SYDVKM. V shed 6 bases and J shed 0 bases, with 24 bases lying between them. Written as DNA, the CDR3 is TGTGCCAGCAGATCGGGGGACCAAAGAACAACTTATAGCAATCAGCCCCAGCATTTT. This encodes CASRSGDQRTTYSNQPQHF.

The J gene is TRBJ2-2, the V gene TRBV27; 12 bases are shared with TRBD2. The length of the CDR3 is 17 residues. From germline, CDR1 is MNHEY and CDR2 SMNVEV (reference sequence). V was clipped by 4 bases and J by 8 bases; unmatched bases: 11. The DNA for the CDR3 is TGTGCCAGCAGTTCCGGACTAGCGGGGACATGGGGTGGGGAGCTGTTTTTT. Encoded protein: CASSSGLAGTWGGELFF.

The V gene is TRBV7-3, the J gene TRBJ2-1, with D maybe TRBD2 (5 bases). CDR3 length: 14 amino acids. Germline assignment: CDR1 SGHTA and CDR2 FQGTGA. Trimming cost V 3 bases and J 7 bases, with 13 bases left between them. The CDR3 bases are TGTGCCAGCAGCTTCGAGGGATCGTGGAATGAGCAGTTCTTC. Translating it yields CASSFEGSWNEQFF.

This clone was counted once. Other DNA sequences in this sample translate to the same CDR3. The V call is TRBV9, the J call TRBJ2-7; 8 bases align to TRBD1. V shed 2 bases and J 4 bases; nucleotides not matched to a gene: 5. The CDR3 extends over 14 amino acids. Germline CDR1 SGDLS, CDR2 YYNGEE. The CDR3 region is CASSVGQGAYEQYF. CDR3 coding DNA: TGTGCCAGCAGCGTGGGTCAGGGGGCATACGAGCAGTACTTC.

This chain connects TRBV5-5 to TRBJ2-7; 7 bases align to TRBD1. Germline V lookup: CDR1 SGHKS, CDR2 YYEKEE (reference sequence). V dropped 2 bases and J dropped 3; count of bases not matched to a gene: 5. The CDR3 has 14 residues. CDR3 in amino acids: CASSFGAGGYEQYF. The CDR3 DNA reads TGTGCCAGCAGCTTTGGTGCAGGGGGCTACGAGCAGTACTTC.

This rearrangement joins TRBV7-2 to TRBJ2-3; D might be TRBD1 (6 bases). This CDR3 spans 16 amino acids. Trimming removed 5 bases from V and 0 bases from J, with 15 bases in between. Germline V gene sequence: CDR1 SGHTA, CDR2 FQGNSA. For the CDR3, the DNA is TGTGCCAGCAGCGTTACAGGGTCGCCCAGCACAGATACGCAGTATTTT. This encodes CASSVTGSPSTDTQYF. The entire variable domain, with the rest obtained from reference TRBV7-2 and TRBJ2-3, is as follows: GAGVSQSPSNKVTEKGKDVELRCDPISGHTALYWYRQSLGQGLEFLIYFQGNSAPDKSGLPSDRFSAERTGGSVSTLTIQRTQQEDSAVYLCASSVTGSPSTDTQYFGPGTRLTVL.

This clone was recorded a few times. The chain employs TRBV27 and TRBJ1-1; 9 bases fit TRBD1. The CDR3 is 16 amino acids. Germline CDR1 MNHEY, CDR2 SMNVEV (reference sequence). The ends lost 4 bases at V and 6 bases at J; junction bases unmatched: 12. The CDR3 DNA reads TGTGCCAGCAGTTCAGCAAGGACAGGGGTAATGTCTGAAGCTTTCTTT. It encodes CASSSARTGVMSEAFF.

The chain links TRBV19 to TRBJ2-7; no clear D. The CDR3 contains 13 residues. Trimming pared 3 bases from V and 2 bases from J, leaving 8 bases between. Germline loops: CDR1 LNHDA, CDR2 SQIVND (reference sequence). In DNA form, the CDR3 reads TGTGCCAGTAGTATCCGCGATACCTACGAGCAGTACTTC. This codes for CASSIRDTYEQYF. Complete variable domain (other parts from reference TRBV19 and TRBJ2-7): DGGITQSPKYLFRKEGQNVTLSCEQNLNHDAMYWYRQDPGQGLRLIYYSQIVNDFQKGDIAEGYSVSREKKESFPLTVTSAQKNPTAFYLCASSIRDTYEQYFGPGTRLTVT.

The CDR3 region is CASRPTGDPETQYF. The CDR3 coding sequence is TGTGCCAGCAGACCTACAGGGGATCCGGAGACCCAGTACTTC. The chain couples TRBV28 to TRBJ2-5; 7 bases map to TRBD1. V was pared by 6 bases and J by 5 bases, with 9 bases of the junction left unmatched. The germline CDR1 and CDR2 sequences are MDHEN and SYDVKM. The CDR3 length is 14 residues.

This chain joins TRBV27 and TRBJ2-4; D is possibly TRBD1 (6 bases). The V gene's germline CDR1 is MNHEY and CDR2 SMNVEV (reference sequence). With 6 bases removed from V and 2 bases from J, the gap between germline ends came to 17 bases. This CDR3 has 16 amino acids. CDR3 sequence (DNA): TGTGCCAGCAGGGGATGGACAGACCGGACCAAAAACATTCAGTACTTC. Translated, it gives CASRGWTDRTKNIQYF.

The V call is TRBV7-2, the J call TRBJ2-1; TRBD2 aligns across 8 bases. Losses at the gene ends were 3 bases for V and 2 bases for J; bases not matched to a gene: 3. This CDR3 region has 15 residues. From germline, CDR1 is SGHTA and CDR2 FQGNSA. This CDR3 is CASSLPGGAYNEQFF. CDR3 nucleotide sequence: TGTGCCAGCAGCTTGCCGGGGGGGGCCTACAATGAGCAGTTCTTC.

Comments on this clone: A read error may account for a junction end that differs from germline. The chain has TRBV7-9 and TRBJ1-6; D is perhaps TRBD1 (5 bases). The CDR3 runs to 12 residues. The germline gives CDR1 SEHNR, CDR2 FQNEAQ (reference sequence). CDR3 residues: CSSRHRNSPLHF. The DNA of the CDR3 is TGTTCCAGCAGACACAGGAATTCACCCCTCCACTTT. The full variable domain, in which reference TRBV7-9 and TRBJ1-6 provide the parts outside the CDR3, is DTGVSQNPRHKITKRGQNVTFRCDPISEHNRLYWYRQTLGQGPEFLTYFQNEAQLEKSRLLSDRFSAERPKGSFSTLEIQRTEQGDSAMYLCSSRHRNSPLHFGNGTRLTVT.

The V gene is TRBV28, the J gene TRBJ1-2, with D uncertain. Germline V CDR1 and CDR2: MDHEN, SYDVKM. The ends were cut back, 3 bases at V and 4 bases at J, with 24 bases in the middle. The CDR3 loop spans 18 amino acids. CDR3 bases: TGTGCCAGCAGTTTTTTAGCGGAGTTTCGAGGGTACTTCTATGGCTACACCTTC. It translates to CASSFLAEFRGYFYGYTF.